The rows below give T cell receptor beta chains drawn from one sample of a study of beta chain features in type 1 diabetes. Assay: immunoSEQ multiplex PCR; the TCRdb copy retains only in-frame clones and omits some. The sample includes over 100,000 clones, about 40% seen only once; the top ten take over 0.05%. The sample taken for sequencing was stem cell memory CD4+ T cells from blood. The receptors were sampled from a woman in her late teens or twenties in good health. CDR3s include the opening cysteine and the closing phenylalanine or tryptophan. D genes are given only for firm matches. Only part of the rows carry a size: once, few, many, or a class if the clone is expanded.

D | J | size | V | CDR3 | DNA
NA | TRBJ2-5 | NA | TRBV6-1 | CASTAGAIWETQYF | TGTGCCAGCACGGCAGGGGCTATATGGGAGACCCAGTACTTC
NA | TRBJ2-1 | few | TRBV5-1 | CASSLAYYNEQFF | TGCGCCAGCAGCTTGGCCTACTACAATGAGCAGTTCTTC
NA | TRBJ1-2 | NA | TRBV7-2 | CASSLGYRRVVNYGYTF | TGTGCCAGCAGCTTAGGGTATCGACGGGTAGTTAACTATGGCTACACCTTC
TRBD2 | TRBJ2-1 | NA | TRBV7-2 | CASSRGLAGPNEQFF | TGTGCCAGCAGCCGGGGACTAGCGGGACCCAATGAGCAGTTCTTC
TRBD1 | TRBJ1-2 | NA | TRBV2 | CASRWGTGGGHGYTF | TGTGCCAGCAGGTGGGGAACAGGGGGCGGACATGGCTACACCTTC
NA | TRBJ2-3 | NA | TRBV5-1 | CASYVRVTDTQYF | TGCGCCAGTTATGTCCGGGTCACAGATACGCAGTATTTT
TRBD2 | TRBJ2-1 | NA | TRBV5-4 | CASSALREGYNEQFF | TGTGCCAGCAGCGCATTGCGGGAGGGGTACAATGAGCAGTTCTTC
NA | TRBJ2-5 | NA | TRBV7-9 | CASSLPSGGLNQETQYF | TGTGCCAGCAGCTTACCCTCTGGCGGATTAAACCAAGAGACCCAGTACTTC
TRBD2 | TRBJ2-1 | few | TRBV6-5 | CASSYLAGVNNEQFF | TGTGCCAGCAGTTACTTAGCGGGAGTTAATAATGAGCAGTTCTTC
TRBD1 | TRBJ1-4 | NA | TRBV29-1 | CSGRTGSEKLFF | TGCAGCGGTCGGACAGGGAGTGAAAAACTGTTTTTT
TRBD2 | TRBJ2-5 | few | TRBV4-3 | CASSPGTSGRGKTQYF | TGCGCCAGCAGCCCGGGGACTAGCGGGAGAGGGAAGACCCAGTACTTC
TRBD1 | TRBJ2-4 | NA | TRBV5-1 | CASRMGTGWDIQYF | TGCGCCAGCAGGATGGGGACAGGGTGGGACATTCAGTACTTC
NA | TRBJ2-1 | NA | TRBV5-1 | CASSLGGVYSYNEQFF | TGCGCCAGCAGCTTGGGGGGGGTTTACTCCTACAATGAGCAGTTCTTC
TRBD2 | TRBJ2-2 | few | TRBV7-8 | CASRSTSGRLTGELFF | TGTGCCAGCAGGTCGACTAGCGGGAGATTAACCGGGGAGCTGTTTTTT
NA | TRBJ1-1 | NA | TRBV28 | CASSLGGAYVGTEAFF | TGTGCCAGCAGTTTAGGGGGGGCTTATGTTGGGACTGAAGCTTTCTTT
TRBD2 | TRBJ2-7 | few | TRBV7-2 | CASSLALAGSVAYEQYF | TGTGCCAGCAGCTTAGCACTAGCGGGGAGTGTGGCCTACGAGCAGTACTTC
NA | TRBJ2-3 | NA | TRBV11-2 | CASSSHLSEGTQYF | TGTGCCAGCAGCTCACATTTGAGCGAAGGCACGCAGTATTTT
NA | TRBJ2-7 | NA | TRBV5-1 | CASSLGREFYEQYF | TGCGCCAGCAGCTTGGGCAGGGAATTCTACGAGCAGTACTTC
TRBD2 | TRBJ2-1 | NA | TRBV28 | CASSTSGSPNFDEQFF | TGTGCCAGCAGTACTAGCGGGAGCCCCAATTTCGATGAGCAGTTCTTC
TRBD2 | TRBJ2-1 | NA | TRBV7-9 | CASSLVAGGYNEQFF | TGTGCCAGCAGCTTAGTAGCGGGAGGGTACAATGAGCAGTTCTTC
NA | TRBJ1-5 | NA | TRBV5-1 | CASSLVAGDQPQHF | TGCGCCAGCAGCTTGGTTGCAGGGGATCAGCCCCAGCATTTT
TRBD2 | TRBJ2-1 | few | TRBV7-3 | CASSLTGAGGNNEQFF | TGTGCCAGCAGCTTAACTGGGGCGGGGGGGAACAATGAGCAGTTCTTC
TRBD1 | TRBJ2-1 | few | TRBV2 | CASSVRTGFNEQFF | TGTGCCAGCAGTGTACGGACAGGTTTTAATGAGCAGTTCTTC
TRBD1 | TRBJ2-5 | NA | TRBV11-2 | CASSRRPRTGPQETQYF | TGTGCCAGCAGCCGCCGACCTCGGACAGGGCCCCAAGAGACCCAGTACTTC
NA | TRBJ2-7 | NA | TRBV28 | CASVRVDSYEQYF | TGTGCCAGCGTCCGGGTAGATAGTTACGAGCAGTACTTC
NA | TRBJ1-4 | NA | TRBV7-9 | CASSWPREKLFF | TGTGCCAGCAGCTGGCCTCGTGAAAAACTGTTTTTT